These 14 T cell receptor beta chains came from one sample sequenced in a study of immune cell composition in non-small cell lung cancer (TCRdb year 2017). Library preparation employed the immunoSEQ multiplex PCR assay. TCRdb took this table from immuneACCESS and kept in-frame rearrangements with V and J called. Such tables lack part of the clones; where checked against another copy, unresolved V genes explain under half of the gap, and the rest is unexplained. Recorded for this sample are approximately 9,800 clones; 65% to 70% of them occurred a single time. Approximately 8.7% of the sample goes to the ten largest clones. Sequencing was carried out using lung tumor tissue. Receptor source: a human donor with non-small cell lung cancer.

This chain uses TRBV6-1 with TRBJ2-1, with 12 bases aligning to TRBD2. The germline V gene encodes CDR1 MNHNS and CDR2 SASEGT. V shed 4 bases, J shed 0 bases, and the junction held 7 bases outside the gene matches. The CDR3 runs 18 residues. For the CDR3, the DNA is TGTGCCAGCAGTGTACTAGCGGGGGGCGGGAGCTCCTACAATGAGCAGTTCTTC. Translated, it gives CASSVLAGGGSSYNEQFF.

The chain recombines TRBV7-9 with TRBJ2-5; 8 bases align to TRBD2. From germline, CDR1 is SEHNR and CDR2 FQNEAQ (reference sequence). CDR3 length equals 15 residues. Trimming cost V 5 bases and J 5 bases; bases outside gene matches: 10. CDR3 bases: TGTGCCAGCAGCAGCCGGGGGGGGGCACGGGAGACCCAGTACTTC. It is translated as CASSSRGGARETQYF.

The V and J genes are TRBV10-3 and TRBJ2-7; D is undetermined. This CDR3 region has 12 residues. Trimming pared 3 bases from V and 1 base from J, leaving 4 bases between. Germline V lookup: CDR1 ENHRY, CDR2 SYGVKD. The CDR3 spells CAISDFSYEQYF. The CDR3 nucleotides are TGTGCCATCAGTGATTTTTCCTACGAGCAGTACTTC.

The J gene is TRBJ1-4, the V gene TRBV19; tentative D call: TRBD1 (6 bases). CDR1 is LNHDA and CDR2 is SQIVND in the germline V gene (reference sequence). The length of the CDR3 is 16 residues. The germline V and J ends were trimmed by 7 bases and 11 bases, with 26 bases remaining between them. CDR3 protein: CASTSGQSGASFKLFF. CDR3 in DNA: TGTGCCAGTACCTCAGGGCAGTCGGGGGCCTCTTTTAAACTGTTTTTT.

This chain connects TRBV11-3 to TRBJ2-1, with TRBD2 identical over 16 bases. The ends lost 4 bases at V and 4 bases at J; junction bases unmatched: 4. Germline-derived CDR1 and CDR2 are SGHNT and YENEEA. This CDR3 comprises 17 residues. The CDR3 loop reads CASSSGLAGGVYNEQFF. The DNA of the CDR3 is TGTGCCAGCAGCTCGGGACTAGCGGGGGGGGTTTACAATGAGCAGTTCTTC.

The rearrangement joins TRBV11-3 to TRBJ2-2; D call uncertain. Trimming removed 5 bases from V and 0 bases from J, with 16 bases in between. The CDR3 contains 17 residues. Germline CDR1 reads SGHNT; CDR2 reads YENEEA. CDR3 nucleotide sequence: TGTGCCAGCAGCCCAACGAGCTACACAGCGAACACCGGGGAGCTGTTTTTT. This translates into CASSPTSYTANTGELFF.

The chain employs TRBV19 and TRBJ1-3; 9 nucleotides match TRBD1. The V segment lost 3 bases and the J segment 1 base; nucleotides outside the gene matches: 7. Germline CDR1 reads LNHDA; CDR2 reads SQIVND (reference sequence). CDR3 length: 17 amino acids. This CDR3 reads CASSIRDRVSSGNTIYF. In nucleotides, the CDR3 is TGTGCCAGTAGTATCCGGGACAGGGTTTCTTCTGGAAACACCATATATTTT.

The gene calls are TRBV7-9 and TRBJ1-1, with D hard to call. The CDR3 is 17 amino acids. Trimming took 2 bases from V and 3 from J, leaving 19 bases between them. In germline, CDR1 is SEHNR, CDR2 FQNEAQ (reference sequence). The CDR3 DNA sequence: TGTGCCAGCAGCTTAAGTCGTACAATTCTAGGCCACACTGAAGCTTTCTTT. Its protein product is CASSLSRTILGHTEAFF.

This rearrangement joins TRBV6-6 to TRBJ2-2, with 9 bases fitting TRBD1. There are 15 residues in the CDR3. Germline CDR1 MNHNY, CDR2 SVGAGI (reference sequence). Trimming at V came to 6 bases and at J to 4 bases, leaving 6 bases not matched to a gene. For the CDR3, the DNA is TGTGCCAGCAGCAGAACAGGGGGCAGCACCGGGGAGCTGTTTTTT. Its protein is CASSRTGGSTGELFF.

This clone was seen a handful of times. V is TRBV5-6 and J is TRBJ1-6; D might be TRBD1 (5 bases). The germline CDR1 and CDR2 sequences are SGHDT and YYEEEE. V lost 1 base, J lost 8 bases, and 13 bases lay in between. The CDR3 runs to 15 residues. The DNA of the CDR3 is TGTGCCAGCAGCTTGTGGCAGGGTATATATTCACCCCTCCACTTT. The encoded protein is CASSLWQGIYSPLHF.

In DNA, the CDR3 is TGTGCCACCGGAGATGGGGCGGCCAAGACCCAGTACTTC. This translates into CATGDGAAKTQYF. The V gene is TRBV15, the J gene TRBJ2-5; D possibly corresponds to TRBD1 (5 bases). The CDR3 has 13 amino acids. V gave up 8 bases and J gave up 6 bases, with 16 bases separating them. Per germline, CDR1 LNHNV and CDR2 YYDKDF (reference sequence).

This clone ranks as medium-sized. The chain links TRBV18 to TRBJ1-1, with D unclear. In germline, CDR1 is KGHSH, CDR2 LQKENI. V gave up 3 bases and J gave up 6 bases, with 11 bases separating them. The CDR3 has 13 residues. The CDR3 loop reads CASSPSPQAEAFF. The DNA of the CDR3 is TGTGCCAGCTCACCCTCGCCCCAGGCTGAAGCTTTCTTT.

This chain links TRBV28 with TRBJ2-3; the D is unclear. Between the trimmed V and J ends, which lost 5 bases and 8 bases, there was a span of 14 bases. Germline V gene lookup returns CDR1 MDHEN and CDR2 SYDVKM. There are 13 residues in the CDR3. Here the CDR3 DNA reads TGTGCCAGCAGTCCGCCTCGGTTAGGTACGCAGTATTTT. The encoded protein is CASSPPRLGTQYF.

The rearrangement links TRBV9 to TRBJ2-7; 10 bases align to TRBD2. V shed 0 bases, J shed 3 bases, and the junction held 6 bases outside the gene matches. CDR1 is SGDLS and CDR2 is YYNGEE in the germline V gene. This CDR3 comprises 16 residues. The CDR3 reads CASSVGLAGAIYEQYF. For the CDR3, the DNA is TGTGCCAGCAGCGTAGGTCTAGCGGGGGCGATCTACGAGCAGTACTTC.